What follows describes a single TCR beta chain. The antigen is undetermined. This sample was included in a study of long-term antiretroviral therapy in people with HIV. Study observations and caveats: Comparison with controls showed narrower CDR3 length ranges in HIV repertoires. Records did not include ART adherence, viral resistance or therapy changes.

Each HIV-infected participant was given treatment in the United States. Running of the v3.0 immunoSEQ assay took place at survey level. Method: immunoSEQ multiplex PCR; TCRdb's copy keeps in-frame clones and lacks some. Of tens of thousands of clones detected, around three quarters appear once; the ten largest clones hold around 5%. This specimen consisted of unsorted PBMCs, obtained 0.5 years after starting antiretroviral therapy. The receptor was isolated from a woman in her forties with HIV.

The CDR3 loop is CASLPGANTEAFF. The CDR3 coding sequence is TGTGCCAGCCTCCCAGGGGCGAACACTGAAGCTTTCTTT. The V and J genes are TRBV2 and TRBJ1-1; perhaps TRBD1 as D (6 bases). V lost 8 bases to trimming and J lost 1 base, with 11 bases between them. The CDR3 totals 13 residues. In germline, CDR1 is SNHLY, CDR2 FYNNEI.